Below are 27 T cell receptor beta chains sequenced from a single sample in a study of preoperative IRX-2 immunotherapy in early breast cancer. The treatment denotes: preoperative locoregional IRX-2 cytokine immunotherapy. The protocol was immunoSEQ multiplex PCR, while the TCRdb copy is restricted to in-frame clones and leaves out a portion. The sample lists about 32,000 clones, less than 90% seen once, with roughly 2.6% in the top ten. The material was lymph node tissue, obtained from a patient treated with IRX-2 immunotherapy. Receptors were obtained from a human donor with breast cancer.

The chain recombines TRBV15 with TRBJ1-2; 9 nucleotides align to TRBD1. CDR3 size: 15 residues. V lost 5 bases, J lost 6 bases, and 10 bases stayed unmatched. Germline V gene sequence: CDR1 LNHNV, CDR2 YYDKDF (reference sequence). The CDR3 sequence: CATSQDRGFGDGYTF. The CDR3 region has the DNA TGTGCCACCAGCCAGGACAGGGGATTTGGCGATGGCTACACCTTC.

The chain employs TRBV6-8 and TRBJ2-1; D remains unclear. The CDR3 covers 17 residues. CDR1 is MNHGY and CDR2 is SAAAGT in the germline V gene. Trimming shortened V by 1 base and J by 0 bases, and 13 bases separated the two germline ends. CDR3 in DNA: TGTGCCAGCAGTTACTTTTACCACCCGATCTCCTACAATGAGCAGTTCTTC. Amino acid sequence: CASSYFYHPISYNEQFF.

The V gene is TRBV19, the J gene TRBJ1-5; 8 bases line up with TRBD1. Trimming took 5 bases from V and 7 from J; bases not matched to a gene: 10. Germline V lookup: CDR1 LNHDA, CDR2 SQIVND (reference sequence). This CDR3 has 15 amino acids. CDR3 residues: CASSAIGQGGQPQHF. The CDR3 coding sequence is TGTGCCAGTAGTGCGATTGGACAGGGCGGGCAGCCCCAGCATTTT.

This clone has a single count. The chain links TRBV6-7 to TRBJ2-2, with 8 positions matching TRBD1. TRBV6-7 is labeled an ORF, and its function is uncertain. The CDR3 has 15 residues. V was clipped by 5 bases and J by 6 bases; unmatched bases: 8. The CDR3 protein is CASSTQTGVAGELFF. The CDR3 DNA is TGTGCCAGCAGTACCCAGACAGGGGTGGCCGGGGAGCTGTTTTTT.

The table lists this clone with a count of one. The chain's CDR3 is CASRGFPAISGTDTQYF. The CDR3 DNA reads TGTGCCAGTAGGGGATTCCCGGCTATTAGTGGCACAGATACGCAGTATTTT. The chain couples TRBV19 to TRBJ2-3; D call uncertain. CDR3 size: 17 residues. Trimming removed 6 bases from V and 1 base from J, with 20 bases in between. Germline-derived CDR1 and CDR2 are LNHDA and SQIVND (reference sequence).

The chain couples TRBV28 to TRBJ2-7; 8 nucleotides match TRBD1. The CDR3 is 16 residues long. Germline loops: CDR1 MDHEN, CDR2 SYDVKM. After removal of 6 bases from V and 4 bases from J, the junction contained 14 bases not matched to a gene. CDR3 nucleotides: TGTGCCAGCAGACCCAACTCCAGGGGGCGTTTGTACGAGCAGTACTTC. Protein: CASRPNSRGRLYEQYF.

The rearrangement links TRBV6-8 to TRBJ1-4, with TRBD1 as a possible D gene (5 bases). Trimming removed 6 bases at V and 0 bases at J, with 11 bases between. The CDR3 extends over 15 amino acids. CDR1 and CDR2 (germline): MNHGY, SAAAGT. CDR3 loop: CASRQVPATNEKLFF. DNA for the CDR3: TGTGCCAGCAGACAGGTTCCCGCAACTAATGAAAAACTGTTTTTT.

The V call is TRBV19, the J call TRBJ1-2; 7 bases agree with TRBD1. The V gene's germline CDR1 is LNHDA and CDR2 SQIVND (reference sequence). This CDR3 is 14 amino acids long. Trimming removed 8 bases from V and 4 bases from J; junction bases left unmatched: 10. The DNA of the CDR3 is TGTGCCAGTGCGGAATTCCGGGACAGCTATGGCTACACCTTC. Its protein is CASAEFRDSYGYTF. The complete variable domain, with remaining parts taken from reference TRBV19 and TRBJ1-2, reads DGGITQSPKYLFRKEGQNVTLSCEQNLNHDAMYWYRQDPGQGLRLIYYSQIVNDFQKGDIAEGYSVSREKKESFPLTVTSAQKNPTAFYLCASAEFRDSYGYTFGSGTRLTVV.

The CDR3 region has the DNA TGTGCCAGCAGTACTCGGGACCGAGGCACAGATACGCAGTATTTT. Translated, it gives CASSTRDRGTDTQYF. The chain couples TRBV6-8 to TRBJ2-3, with D perhaps assigned TRBD1 or TRBD2 (5 bases each). Trimming took off 5 bases at V and 1 base at J, with 13 bases between the two ends. The CDR3 runs 15 residues. Germline-derived CDR1 and CDR2 are MNHGY and SAAAGT.

CDR3 DNA: TGTGCCAGCAGCTTAGCCGTTCTTGGGCGGGAGGGTAGTGAGCAGTTCTTC. This encodes CASSLAVLGREGSEQFF. The V call is TRBV12-1, the J call TRBJ2-1; the table names TRBD2, a call not compared with the DNA. TRBV12-1 is given as a pseudogene. The CDR3 sequence is 17 residues long.

This sequence joins TRBV6-8 and TRBJ2-7; D gene unclear. The CDR3 loop spans 14 amino acids. CDR1 is MNHGY and CDR2 is SAAAGT in the germline V gene. V was trimmed by 6 bases and J by 3 bases, leaving 15 bases between them. CDR3 DNA: TGTGCCAGCAGCCCCCAGCACCCAGTCTACGAGCAGTACTTC. This encodes CASSPQHPVYEQYF.

This chain connects TRBV6-8 to TRBJ2-7, with D tentatively TRBD2 (5 bases). There are 13 residues in the CDR3. Germline values: CDR1 MNHGY, CDR2 SAAAGT. Trimming pared 5 bases from V and 7 bases from J, leaving 15 bases between. The CDR3 nucleotides are TGTGCCAGCAGTACCTCTGGACCGGGGGAGCAGTACTTC. Protein: CASSTSGPGEQYF.

The rearrangement joins TRBV15 to TRBJ2-3; 10 nucleotides line up with TRBD2. Germline V gives CDR1 LNHNV, CDR2 YYDKDF (reference sequence). This CDR3 is 15 amino acids long. J gave up 7 bases and V 3 bases, and 7 bases lay outside the gene matches. The CDR3 spells CATSRRLAGSHTQYF. CDR3 DNA sequence: TGTGCCACCAGCAGGAGACTAGCGGGCAGTCATACGCAGTATTTT. The full variable domain, completed using reference TRBV15 and TRBJ2-3, is DAMVIQNPRYQVTQFGKPVTLSCSQTLNHNVMYWYQQKSSQAPKLLFHYYDKDFNNEADTPDNFQSRRPNTSFCFLDIRSPGLGDTAMYLCATSRRLAGSHTQYFGPGTRLTVL.

The chain is built from TRBV18 and TRBJ2-2, with D possibly matching TRBD2 (6 bases). Germline CDR1 KGHSH, CDR2 LQKENI. There are 18 residues in the CDR3. The V end lost 1 base, the J end lost 4 bases, and 19 bases lay between the germline ends. CDR3: CASSPQTGSASATGELFF. In DNA form, the CDR3 reads TGTGCCAGCTCACCACAAACCGGAAGTGCTAGCGCCACCGGGGAGCTGTTTTTT.

The chain employs TRBV6-8 and TRBJ1-1; D not certain. Germline CDR1 MNHGY, CDR2 SAAAGT. This CDR3 is 14 amino acids long. Deletions cut 10 bases from V and 1 base from J, with 16 bases between. CDR3 protein: CATSSRGGNTEAFF. The CDR3 region has the DNA TGTGCCACCTCATCACGCGGTGGGAACACTGAAGCTTTCTTT.

This rearrangement joins TRBV15 to TRBJ2-7, with D perhaps TRBD1 (5 bases). V lost 5 bases and J 0 bases, leaving 17 bases between the germline ends. The length of the CDR3 is 16 residues. CDR1 LNHNV and CDR2 YYDKDF come from the germline V gene (reference sequence). Here the CDR3 reads CATSPRPDTYSYEQYF. The CDR3 coding sequence is TGTGCCACCAGCCCGAGGCCGGACACGTACTCCTACGAGCAGTACTTC.

This clone has only a few counts. This chain joins TRBV15 and TRBJ2-5; D may be TRBD2 (6 bases). Trimming removed 0 bases at V and 4 bases at J, with 12 bases between. CDR1 is LNHNV, CDR2 YYDKDF, per germline (reference sequence). The length of the CDR3 is 15 residues. CDR3 nucleotides: TGTGCCACCAGCAGAGATTTACTAGCAGGAGAGACCCAGTACTTC. Amino acids: CATSRDLLAGETQYF.

The gene calls are TRBV18 and TRBJ2-1; 12 bases map to TRBD1. Germline CDR1 is KGHSH and CDR2 is LQKENI. V trimming: 3 bases; J trimming: 15 bases; junction bases outside the gene matches: 12. The CDR3 covers 15 residues. CDR3 sequence reads: CASSPVGTGGASSFF. In nucleotides, the CDR3 is TGTGCCAGCTCACCGGTAGGGACAGGGGGCGCGTCATCGTTCTTC.

The V call is TRBV6-8, the J call TRBJ2-2, with no clear D. The CDR3 covers 13 residues. V lost 6 bases and J 0 bases, leaving 5 bases between the germline ends. CDR1 and CDR2 from the germline V gene are MNHGY and SAAAGT. CDR3 DNA sequence: TGTGCCAGCAGATGGACGAACACCGGGGAGCTGTTTTTT. This sequence encodes CASRWTNTGELFF.

This clone was detected only a few times. CDR3 DNA: TGTGCCAGCAGCCGGACCGAGATCTTGGGTGAAGCTTTCTTT. Translation: CASSRTEILGEAFF. V is TRBV6-8 and J is TRBJ1-1; D call uncertain. Trimming cost V 6 bases and J 7 bases, with 18 bases left between them. Per the germline V gene, CDR1 is MNHGY and CDR2 is SAAAGT. The CDR3 is 14 residues long.

The genes are TRBV5-1 and TRBJ1-4, with TRBD1 as a possible D gene (5 bases). CDR3 size: 17 residues. The germline V gene has CDR1 SGHRS and CDR2 YFSETQ. The V gene lost 1 base and the J gene lost 5 bases, with 18 bases spanning the gap. CDR3 sequence reads: CASSLWGGAATNEKLFF. CDR3 bases: TGCGCCAGCAGCTTGTGGGGCGGGGCAGCCACGAATGAAAAACTGTTTTTT.

The chain is built from TRBV6-8 and TRBJ1-2; tentatively, D is TRBD1 (6 bases). The V gene lost 5 bases and the J gene lost 8 bases, with 21 bases spanning the gap. CDR1 and CDR2 from the germline V gene are MNHGY and SAAAGT. This CDR3 has 15 amino acids. As DNA, the CDR3 is TGTGCCAGCAGTGGGGCTGGGGGGCGCCCACGGGGCTACACCTTC. Its protein product is CASSGAGGRPRGYTF.

V usage is TRBV6-8 and J usage is TRBJ2-7, with D hard to call. The germline gives CDR1 MNHGY, CDR2 SAAAGT. The CDR3 extends over 12 amino acids. Trimming took off 4 bases at V and 3 bases at J, with 7 bases between the two ends. The CDR3 sequence is CASSSGRYEQYF. CDR3 bases: TGTGCCAGCAGTTCCGGGCGCTACGAGCAGTACTTC.

The V gene is TRBV27, the J gene TRBJ2-7; tentatively, D is TRBD2 (5 bases). CDR3 length: 15 residues. Trimming took 3 bases from V and 0 from J, leaving 12 bases between them. Per the germline V gene, CDR1 is MNHEY and CDR2 is SMNVEV (reference sequence). CDR3: CASSFRGVISYEQYF. As DNA, the CDR3 is TGTGCCAGCAGTTTCCGGGGTGTTATCTCCTACGAGCAGTACTTC.

The chain employs TRBV29-1 and TRBJ2-7; weak D call: TRBD2 (5 bases). Germline V gives CDR1 SQVTM, CDR2 ANQGSEA. The CDR3 contains 13 residues. The germline V and J ends were trimmed by 2 bases and 4 bases, with 12 bases remaining between them. The CDR3 DNA is TGCAGCGTTGAAATTGAGGGAATATACGAGCAGTACTTC. As protein: CSVEIEGIYEQYF.

This chain connects TRBV25-1 to TRBJ1-2, with 9 positions matching TRBD1. This CDR3 contains 14 residues. Germline V gives CDR1 MGHDK, CDR2 SYGVNS. With 3 bases clipped from V and 4 bases from J, the junction kept 3 bases outside the gene matches. CDR3 DNA sequence: TGTGCCAGCAGTGAGTCGGGACAGGGCTATGGCTACACCTTC. This sequence encodes CASSESGQGYGYTF.

The gene calls are TRBV28 and TRBJ2-7; D is unresolved. The CDR3 is made up of 12 amino acids. The germline CDR1 and CDR2 sequences are MDHEN and SYDVKM. Trimming took 4 bases from V and 1 from J, leaving 5 bases between them. The CDR3 DNA follows: TGTGCCAGCAGTTGGGTGTCCTACGAGCAGTACTTC. It is translated as CASSWVSYEQYF. The full variable domain, completed using reference TRBV28 and TRBJ2-7, is DVKVTQSSRYLVKRTGEKVFLECVQDMDHENMFWYRQDPGLGLRLIYFSYDVKMKEKGDIPEGYSVSREKKERFSLILESASTNQTSMYLCASSWVSYEQYFGPGTRLTVT.